A selection of T cell receptor beta chains follows, all from one sample in a study of identical twins. TCRdb redid the calling of the 5' RACE reads with MiXCR, one entry per CDR3 protein. Found here are around 490,000 distinct CDR3 sequences, about 16% of them singletons; the top ten hold more than 0.4%. The sample also formed part of further work on yellow fever vaccine responses in identical twins.

Sequenced: CD4+ T cells sorted from blood. The receptors come from a woman aged 18-30 years in good health. Both conserved end residues are part of each CDR3. A D gene is named only where the DNA matches it firmly. Some rows mark clone size as missing; the rest say once, few, many or name a class of expanded clone.

clone size	V gene	D gene	J gene	CDR3 DNA	CDR3 protein
few	TRBV10-3	TRBD1	TRBJ1-1	TGTGCCATCAGTCAAGAGGACAGGGGGCGCGAAGCTTTCTTT	CAISQEDRGREAFF
-	TRBV3-1	-	TRBJ1-4	TGTGCCAGCAGCCAACTAGCAACTAATGAAAAACTGTTTTTT	CASSQLATNEKLFF
few	TRBV10-3	-	TRBJ1-1	TGTGCCATCAGTGAGGGGGGGGCGTTTACTGAAGCTTTCTTT	CAISEGGAFTEAFF
-	TRBV10-3	TRBD1	TRBJ2-7	TGTGCCATCAGACTCCAAGGGGGACAGGGGGCTGTTAGTCACGAGCAGTACTTC	CAIRLQGGQGAVSHEQYF
-	TRBV18	TRBD1	TRBJ1-2	TGTGCCAGCTCAAAATCCGGGACAGAAGGCTACACCTTC	CASSKSGTEGYTF
few	TRBV29-1	-	TRBJ2-5	TGCAGCGGCGACCGAGGTGGGGAGACCCAGTACTTC	CSGDRGGETQYF
few	TRBV3-1	-	TRBJ2-1	TGTGCCAGCAGCCAAGCTTGGGGGCTCGGCAATGAGCAGTTCTTC	CASSQAWGLGNEQFF
few	TRBV5-1	-	TRBJ2-2	TGCGCCAGCAGCCTTGGACAGTCGGGGGAGCTGTTTTTT	CASSLGQSGELFF
-	TRBV4-1	TRBD1	TRBJ1-4	TGCGCCAGCAGCCCGCGGACAGGGGGCCGCCTGGGAACTAATGAAAAACTGTTTTTT	CASSPRTGGRLGTNEKLFF
-	TRBV11-2	TRBD2	TRBJ2-7	TGTGCCAGCAGCTTAGCTAGCGGGAGCCACGAGCAGTACTTC	CASSLASGSHEQYF
many	TRBV9	-	TRBJ2-3	TGTGCCAGCAGCGTAGGAGGGACCGGGGGCACAGATACGCAGTATTTT	CASSVGGTGGTDTQYF
many	TRBV29-1	-	TRBJ2-1	TGCAGCGTTGAAGGCTTTCCCGGGACAATCGATTACAATGAGCAGTTCTTC	CSVEGFPGTIDYNEQFF
few	TRBV20-1	-	TRBJ2-3	TGCAGTGCTAGACCCCCTAGCGAACGCACAGATACGCAGTATTTT	CSARPPSERTDTQYF
-	TRBV7-9	-	TRBJ2-5	TGTGCCAGCGTAGCAGGGAAGTCAGGAGAGACCCAGTACTTC	CASVAGKSGETQYF
few	TRBV20-1	TRBD2	TRBJ2-5	TGCAGTGCTACCTCTACTTGGACTAGCGGGTTTGAGACCCAGTACTTC	CSATSTWTSGFETQYF
-	TRBV7-2	TRBD2	TRBJ2-1	TGTGCCAGCAGCTCCCGCGGTGGGGGGGGCTACAATGAGCAGTTCTTC	CASSSRGGGGYNEQFF
-	TRBV29-1	-	TRBJ1-1	TGCAGCGTCCTAAGGGGGGAGGTAAACACTGAAGCTTTCTTT	CSVLRGEVNTEAFF
-	TRBV18	TRBD1	TRBJ2-3	TGTGCCAGCTCACCACCTTTGTCGACAGGGAGCACAGATACGCAGTATTTT	CASSPPLSTGSTDTQYF
-	TRBV3-1	-	TRBJ2-1	TGTGCCAGCAGCAAGGGGGACCCTTGGGCACCTGAGCAGTTCTTC	CASSKGDPWAPEQFF
-	TRBV20-1	TRBD1	TRBJ2-7	TGCAGTGCTACTAACCCGGGACAGGGGGCGTCCTACGAGCAGTACTTC	CSATNPGQGASYEQYF
few	TRBV7-9	-	TRBJ2-1	TGTGCCAGCAGCTTATTAACCTACAATGAGCAGTTCTTC	CASSLLTYNEQFF
few	TRBV29-1	-	TRBJ1-1	TGCAGCGTTGGACGCAGTAAGAACACTGAAGCTTTCTTT	CSVGRSKNTEAFF
-	TRBV12-3/TRBV12-4	-	TRBJ1-2	TGTGCCAGCAGTTTACGGGTCTTGGACAACTATGGCTACACCTTC	CASSLRVLDNYGYTF
few	TRBV15	-	TRBJ1-2	TGTGCCACCAGGGAGGGTTCACGAGGCTACACCTTC	CATREGSRGYTF
-	TRBV7-9	-	TRBJ2-1	TGTGCCAGCAGCCCACCGGCTGGGGATGCGTTCTTC	CASSPPAGDAFF
many	TRBV25-1	-	TRBJ1-6	TGTGCCAGCAGTGACAGGTCCAGGTTGATCCACTTT	CASSDRSRLIHF
-	TRBV4-1	-	TRBJ2-2	TGCGCCAGCAGCCAAGAAGCCGGGACTGGCACCGGGGAGCTGTTTTTT	CASSQEAGTGTGELFF
-	TRBV9	-	TRBJ2-2	TGTGCCAGCAGCGTAGGAGTAGTGAACACCGGGGAGCTGTTTTTT	CASSVGVVNTGELFF
few	TRBV24-1	-	TRBJ1-1	TGTGCCACCAGTGAGGGGGTAGGCACTGAAGCTTTCTTT	CATSEGVGTEAFF
few	TRBV6-4	-	TRBJ1-1	TGTGCCAGCAGTGACTCCTCGGCCCCCGGGCGGGACACTGAAGCTTTCTTT	CASSDSSAPGRDTEAFF
-	TRBV5-1	-	TRBJ2-7	TGCGCCAGCAGCTTGGCCCGAGGACAGACATACGAGCAGTACTTC	CASSLARGQTYEQYF
-	TRBV6-1	-	TRBJ2-6	TGTGCCAGCAGTCCCAAGGAACAGGGTGTCTCTGGGGCCAACGTCCTGACTTTC	CASSPKEQGVSGANVLTF
-	TRBV6-1	TRBD1	TRBJ1-1	TGTGCCAGCAGTGTCAATGGACAGGGGCACACTGAAGCTTTCTTT	CASSVNGQGHTEAFF
-	TRBV5-1	-	TRBJ2-1	TGCGCCAGCAGCACCACCCGGGGTGAGCAGTTCTTC	CASSTTRGEQFF
-	TRBV12-3/TRBV12-4	-	TRBJ2-3	TGTGCCAGCAGTTTAGTCAGGGACAGCACAGATACGCAGTATTTT	CASSLVRDSTDTQYF
few	TRBV19	-	TRBJ2-2	TGTGCCAGTATGGAGTTTGCGGAGACGAACACCGGGGAGCTGTTTTTT	CASMEFAETNTGELFF
many	TRBV12-3/TRBV12-4	TRBD1	TRBJ1-5	TGTGCCAGCAGTTTATTGACAGGGGGGCAGCCCCAGCATTTT	CASSLLTGGQPQHF
few	TRBV5-1	-	TRBJ2-1	TGCGCCAGCAGCTTGGCGCTAGACGGTGAGCAGTTCTTC	CASSLALDGEQFF
many	TRBV12-3/TRBV12-4	-	TRBJ1-5	TGTGCCAGCAGTTTGCGGGGGAGCAATCAGCCCCAGCATTTT	CASSLRGSNQPQHF
few	TRBV6-1	-	TRBJ2-2	TGTGCCAGCAGTGTAAAGAGCACCGGGGAGCTGTTTTTT	CASSVKSTGELFF
few	TRBV6-1	-	TRBJ2-7	TGTGCCAGCAAGGCAGGGGACGCCCGTAACGAGCAGTACTTC	CASKAGDARNEQYF
few	TRBV5-1	-	TRBJ2-4	TGCGCCAGCAGCCCAGTTGGGGAGAAAGCCAAAAACATTCAGTACTTC	CASSPVGEKAKNIQYF